This T cell receptor (beta chain) was sequenced for a study of T cell responses to AZD1222 COVID-19 vaccine. Broader study findings: Spike-wide vaccine-associated CD4 TCRs dominated at 160-218 and 743-854. AZD1222 recipients seropositive at baseline numbered only five to seven.

Repertoires were generated with immunoSEQ multiplex PCR, while TCRdb's copy carries only in-frame clones and drops some. There are about 100,000 clones in the sample; around nine tenths occur only once, and approximately 4.8% lies in the top ten. Second-dose recipients at about 4 or about 12 weeks were treated as one pooled group. About this clone: Its antigen is still unknown.

V was trimmed by 1 base and J by 7 bases, leaving 19 bases between them. Germline V lookup: CDR1 LGHDT, CDR2 YNNKEL (reference sequence). This CDR3 is built from 16 residues. Here the sequenced sample was peripheral blood, taken 28 days after the second AZD1222 dose. The chain couples TRBV3-1 (or the pseudogene TRBV3-2) to TRBJ1-1; perhaps TRBD1 as D (6 bases). The receptor comes from an adult who received the AZD1222 COVID-19 vaccine. The DNA of the CDR3 is TGTGCCAGCAGCCAAGTAAATCCCCGGGAGGGGGATGAAGCTTTCTTT. It translates to CASSQVNPREGDEAFF.